This TCR beta chain was identified in a study of T cells after yellow fever vaccination. Notes on the study in general: The appearance of a small share of clonotypes in both CD4 and CD8 compartments was observed.

The CDR3 has 17 residues. V shed 3 bases, J shed 7 bases, and the junction held 15 bases outside the gene matches. In this sample, this clonotype turned up a few times. The antigen is undetermined. For TCR, cDNA came from 5'RACE template switching, which added a universal primer site and UMIs. One entry per CDR3 protein results from TCRdb running MiXCR on the 5' RACE reads. This table holds hundreds of thousands of distinct CDR3 sequences, approximately 13% found once. Source: PBMCs, taken on the day of the yellow fever booster vaccination. This TCR derives from a man younger than 45 who received the YFV17D yellow fever vaccine. V and J are TRBV12-3 or TRBV12-4 and TRBJ2-1; 7 nucleotides align to TRBD2. The CDR3 nucleotides are TGTGCCAGCAGTTTCGTCCTGGAAGCGGGATCCCAAAATGAGCAGTTCTTC. Translating it yields CASSFVLEAGSQNEQFF.